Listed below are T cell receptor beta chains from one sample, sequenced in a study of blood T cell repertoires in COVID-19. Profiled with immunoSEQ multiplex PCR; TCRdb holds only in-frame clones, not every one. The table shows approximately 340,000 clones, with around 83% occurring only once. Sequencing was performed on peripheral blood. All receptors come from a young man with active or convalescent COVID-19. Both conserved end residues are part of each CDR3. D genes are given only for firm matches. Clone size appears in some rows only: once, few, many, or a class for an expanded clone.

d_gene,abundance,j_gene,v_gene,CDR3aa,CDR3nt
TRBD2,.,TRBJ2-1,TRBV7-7,CASSSLAGGPQFF,TGTGCCAGCAGCTCCCTAGCGGGGGGGCCCCAGTTCTTC
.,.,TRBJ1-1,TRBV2,CASSDTRGTEAFF,TGTGCCAGCAGTGATACCCGGGGGACTGAAGCTTTCTTT
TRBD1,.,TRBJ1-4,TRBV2,CASSDRTGTNEKLFF,TGTGCCAGCAGTGACCGGACAGGGACTAATGAAAAACTGTTTTTT
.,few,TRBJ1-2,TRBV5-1,CASSAASAGYGYTF,TGCGCCAGCAGCGCTGCCTCCGCGGGCTATGGCTACACCTTC
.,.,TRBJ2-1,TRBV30,CAFQTGIEQFF,TGTGCATTCCAAACAGGGATTGAGCAGTTCTTC
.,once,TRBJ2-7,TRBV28,CASSYYLLRDSSYEQYF,TGTGCCAGCAGCTACTACCTCCTCAGGGATTCCTCCTACGAGCAGTACTTC
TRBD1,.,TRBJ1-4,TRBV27,CASSLTGWEKLFF,TGTGCCAGCAGCCTGACAGGGTGGGAAAAACTGTTTTTT
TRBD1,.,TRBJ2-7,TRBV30,CAWSRGQGVSYEQYF,TGTGCCTGGAGTAGGGGACAGGGTGTCTCCTACGAGCAGTACTTC
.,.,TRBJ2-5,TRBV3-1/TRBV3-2,CASSQGVSPVEETQYF,TGTGCCAGCAGCCAAGGTGTTAGCCCTGTGGAAGAGACCCAGTACTTC
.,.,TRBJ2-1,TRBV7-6,CASSLGRDTGEQFF,TGTGCCAGCAGCTTAGGTCGGGACACGGGTGAGCAGTTCTTC
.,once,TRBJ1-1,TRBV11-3,CASSLESENTEAFF,TGTGCCAGCAGCTTAGAATCAGAGAACACTGAAGCTTTCTTT
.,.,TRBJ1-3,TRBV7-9,CASSYPTVSGDSGNTIYF,TGTGCCAGCAGCTATCCCACGGTGAGTGGAGACTCTGGAAACACCATATATTTT
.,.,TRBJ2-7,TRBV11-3,CASSSGATRGEQYF,TGTGCCAGCAGCTCCGGAGCTACGCGGGGCGAGCAGTACTTC
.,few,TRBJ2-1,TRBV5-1,CASSLLFSGSRPNEQFF,TGCGCCAGCAGCTTGCTATTCAGCGGTTCGAGGCCCAATGAGCAGTTCTTC
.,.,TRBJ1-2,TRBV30,CAWRRVERSGYTF,TGTGCCTGGAGGCGGGTGGAACGGAGCGGCTACACCTTC
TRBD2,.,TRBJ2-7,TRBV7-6,CASSLELAGSPEQYF,TGTGCCAGCAGCTTAGAGTTAGCGGGGAGCCCCGAGCAGTACTTC
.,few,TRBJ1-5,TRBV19,CASSLQAEVNQPQHF,TGTGCCAGTAGTTTACAGGCAGAGGTGAATCAGCCCCAGCATTTT
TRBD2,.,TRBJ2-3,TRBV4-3,CASSQEWTSGGRDTQYF,TGCGCCAGCAGCCAAGAATGGACTAGCGGGGGTCGGGATACGCAGTATTTT
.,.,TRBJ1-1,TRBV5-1,CASSLAGVKVEAFF,TGCGCCAGCAGCTTGGCGGGGGTTAAGGTTGAAGCTTTCTTT
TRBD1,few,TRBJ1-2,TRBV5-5,CASRQTGQNYGYTF,TGTGCCAGCAGGCAAACGGGACAGAACTATGGCTACACCTTC
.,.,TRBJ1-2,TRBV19,CASSMRETYGYTF,TGTGCCAGTAGTATGCGGGAAACCTATGGCTACACCTTC
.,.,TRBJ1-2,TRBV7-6,CASSLEASGGYGYTF,TGTGCCAGCAGCTTAGAGGCATCAGGAGGCTATGGCTACACCTTC
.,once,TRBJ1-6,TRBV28,CASSLFNTGQSSPLHF,TGTGCCAGCAGTTTATTCAACACGGGTCAAAGTTCACCCCTCCACTTT
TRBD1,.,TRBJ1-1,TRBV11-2,CASSPHRGRSEAFF,TGTGCCAGCAGCCCTCACAGGGGGCGGTCTGAAGCTTTCTTT
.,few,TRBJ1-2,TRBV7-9,CASSFSGAEAANYGYTF,TGTGCCAGCAGCTTTTCGGGTGCTGAGGCGGCTAACTATGGCTACACCTTC
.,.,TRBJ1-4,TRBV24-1,CATSDTLGRGSEKLFF,TGTGCCACCAGTGATACCCTCGGCAGGGGCAGTGAAAAACTGTTTTTT
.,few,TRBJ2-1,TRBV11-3,CASSFRVGQYNEQFF,TGTGCCAGCAGCTTCCGGGTAGGACAGTACAATGAGCAGTTCTTC